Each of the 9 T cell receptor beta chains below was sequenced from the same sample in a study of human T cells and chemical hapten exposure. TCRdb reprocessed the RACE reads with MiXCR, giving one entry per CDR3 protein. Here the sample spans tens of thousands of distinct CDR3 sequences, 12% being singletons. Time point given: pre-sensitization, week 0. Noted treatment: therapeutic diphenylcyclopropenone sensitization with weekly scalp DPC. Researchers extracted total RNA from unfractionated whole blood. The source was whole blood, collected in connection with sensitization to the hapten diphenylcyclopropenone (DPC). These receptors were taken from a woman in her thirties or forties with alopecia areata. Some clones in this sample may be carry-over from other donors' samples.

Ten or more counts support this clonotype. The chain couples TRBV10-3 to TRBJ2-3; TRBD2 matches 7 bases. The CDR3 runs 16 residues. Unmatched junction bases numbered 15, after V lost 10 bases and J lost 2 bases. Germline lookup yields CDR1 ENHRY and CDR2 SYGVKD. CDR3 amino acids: CATSRAGTTLTDTQYF. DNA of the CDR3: TGTGCCACCTCCCGCGCCGGGACTACCCTCACAGATACGCAGTATTTT.

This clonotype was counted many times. The CDR3 is CASSLEGTAYEQYF. In DNA form, the CDR3 reads TGCGCCAGCAGCTTGGAAGGGACAGCCTACGAGCAGTACTTC. The J gene is TRBJ2-7, the V gene TRBV5-1; 7 bases are shared with TRBD1. Germline CDR1 reads SGHRS; CDR2 reads YFSETQ. The CDR3 totals 14 residues. With V trimmed by 0 bases and J by 2 bases, 2 bases remained unmatched.

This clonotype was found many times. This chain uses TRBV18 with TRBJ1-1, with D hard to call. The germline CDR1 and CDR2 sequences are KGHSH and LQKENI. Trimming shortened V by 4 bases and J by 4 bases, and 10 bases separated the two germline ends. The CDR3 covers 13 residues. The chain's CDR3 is CASSLTEGTEAFF. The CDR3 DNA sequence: TGTGCCAGCTCACTAACTGAAGGCACTGAAGCTTTCTTT.

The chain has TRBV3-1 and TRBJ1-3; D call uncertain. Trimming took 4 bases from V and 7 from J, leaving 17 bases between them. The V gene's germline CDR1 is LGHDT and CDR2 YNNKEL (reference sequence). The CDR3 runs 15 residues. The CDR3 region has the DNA TGTGCCAGCAGCCGAGATTTAGGTTTGTGGAACACCATATATTTT. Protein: CASSRDLGLWNTIYF. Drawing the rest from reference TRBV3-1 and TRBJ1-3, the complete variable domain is DTAVSQTPKYLVTQMGNDKSIKCEQNLGHDTMYWYKQDSKKFLKIMFSYNNKELIINETVPNRFSPKSPDKAHLNLHINSLELGDSAVYFCASSRDLGLWNTIYFGEGSWLTVV.

The CDR3 region has the DNA TGTGCCAGCAGTGAACACAGACAGTCCTATGGCTACACCTTC. The encoded protein is CASSEHRQSYGYTF. This chain joins TRBV2 and TRBJ1-2; a weak D match, TRBD1 (5 bases). The CDR3 covers 14 residues. CDR1 and CDR2 from the germline V gene are SNHLY and FYNNEI. V was shortened by 2 bases and J by 4 bases, with 11 bases between the two germline ends.

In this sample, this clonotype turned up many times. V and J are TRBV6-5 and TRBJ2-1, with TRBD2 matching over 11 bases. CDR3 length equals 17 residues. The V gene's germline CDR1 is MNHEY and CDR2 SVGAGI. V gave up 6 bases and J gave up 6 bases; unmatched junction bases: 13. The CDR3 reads CASRGGPTSGTRNEQFF. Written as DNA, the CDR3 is TGTGCCAGCAGGGGGGGACCGACTAGCGGGACACGCAATGAGCAGTTCTTC.

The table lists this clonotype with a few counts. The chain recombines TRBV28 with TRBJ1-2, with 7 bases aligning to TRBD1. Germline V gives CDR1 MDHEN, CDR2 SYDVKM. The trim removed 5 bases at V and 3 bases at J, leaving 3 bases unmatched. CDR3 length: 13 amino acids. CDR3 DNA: TGTGCCAGCAGTCTACAGGGGTACTATGGCTACACCTTC. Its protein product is CASSLQGYYGYTF.

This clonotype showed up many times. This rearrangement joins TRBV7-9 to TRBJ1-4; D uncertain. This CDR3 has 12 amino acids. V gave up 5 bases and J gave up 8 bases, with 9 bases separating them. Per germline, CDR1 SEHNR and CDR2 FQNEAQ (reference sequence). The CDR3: CASSPIREKLFF. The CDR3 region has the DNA TGTGCCAGCAGCCCTATACGGGAAAAACTGTTTTTT.

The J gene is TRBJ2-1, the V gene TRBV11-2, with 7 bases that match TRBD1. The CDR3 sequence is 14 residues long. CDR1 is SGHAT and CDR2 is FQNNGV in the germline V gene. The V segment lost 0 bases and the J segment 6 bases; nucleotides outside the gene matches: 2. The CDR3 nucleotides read TGTGCCAGCAGCTTAGAAAGGGGGCTCAATGAGCAGTTCTTC. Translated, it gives CASSLERGLNEQFF.